This TCR beta chain was retrieved from a study of blood T cell repertoires in COVID-19. Study information: Sources were T cells, B-cell-depleted T cells, or PBMCs; the material itself was cDNA or gDNA.

Clinical history reported by participants formed the basis on which cohorts were assigned. Produced via immunoSEQ multiplex PCR; TCRdb's table is partial and in-frame only. The sample lists under 200,000 clones, about four fifths occurring once. Sequencing was carried out using PBMCs or T cells enriched from blood (not recorded which). This clonotype originated in a woman aged 60-75 years who had recovered from COVID-19.

CDR3 amino acids: CASSASGTNTDTQYF. The CDR3 DNA reads TGTGCCAGCAGCGCCTCCGGGACTAACACAGATACGCAGTATTTT. The V call is TRBV7-2, the J call TRBJ2-3; 7 bases match TRBD2. Trimming cost V 5 bases and J 2 bases; bases outside gene matches: 7. The germline CDR1 and CDR2 sequences are SGHTA and FQGNSA. The CDR3 consists of 15 residues.